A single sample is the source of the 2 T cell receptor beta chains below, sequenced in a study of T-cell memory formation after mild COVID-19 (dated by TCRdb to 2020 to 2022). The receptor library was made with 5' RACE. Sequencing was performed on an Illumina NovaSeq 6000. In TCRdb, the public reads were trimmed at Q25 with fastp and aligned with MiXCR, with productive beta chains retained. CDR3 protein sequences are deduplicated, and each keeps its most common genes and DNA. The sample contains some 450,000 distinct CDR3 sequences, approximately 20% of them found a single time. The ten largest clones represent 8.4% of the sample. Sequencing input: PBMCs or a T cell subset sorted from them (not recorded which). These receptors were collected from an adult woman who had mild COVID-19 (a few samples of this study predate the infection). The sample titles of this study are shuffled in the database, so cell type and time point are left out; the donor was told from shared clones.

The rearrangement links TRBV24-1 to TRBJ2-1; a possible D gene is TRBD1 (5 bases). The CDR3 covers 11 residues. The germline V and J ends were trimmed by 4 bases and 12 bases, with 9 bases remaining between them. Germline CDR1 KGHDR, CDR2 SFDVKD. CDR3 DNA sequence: TGTGCCACCAGTGACCGCCAGGGGCAGTTCTTC. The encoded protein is CATSDRQGQFF.

The CDR3 here is CASSSNKGLRTDTQYF. CDR3 coding DNA: TGTGCCAGCAGCTCAAATAAGGGGTTAAGAACAGATACGCAGTATTTT. The chain links TRBV7-9 to TRBJ2-3; D may be TRBD1 (5 bases). V was pared by 4 bases and J by 3 bases, with 17 bases between. Germline loops: CDR1 SEHNR, CDR2 FQNEAQ (reference sequence). The CDR3 consists of 16 residues.